This T cell receptor beta chain emerged from a study of T cell responses to AZD1222 COVID-19 vaccine. Assay: immunoSEQ multiplex PCR; the TCRdb copy retains only in-frame clones and omits some. The table has about 50,000 clones, approximately 85% seen once. V dropped 5 bases and J dropped 0; count of bases not matched to a gene: 2. The CDR3 covers 15 residues. Germline V gene data show CDR1 as SGHTA and CDR2 as FQGNSA. As to this clone: The antigen remains unidentified.

Study results and caveats: A mostly white British donor set with more females was recruited, and clonal diversity was possibly underestimated. Two doses of AZD1222 preceded a rise in Spike-specific TCR breadth and depth.

Sequenced here: peripheral blood, sampled on day 0 of MenACWY control vaccination. V usage is TRBV7-2 and J usage is TRBJ2-1, with TRBD2 matching over 9 bases. This TCR was recovered from an adult in good health. The CDR3 loop is CASSVSGSSYNEQFF. The CDR3, as DNA: TGTGCCAGCAGCGTTAGCGGGAGCTCCTACAATGAGCAGTTCTTC.